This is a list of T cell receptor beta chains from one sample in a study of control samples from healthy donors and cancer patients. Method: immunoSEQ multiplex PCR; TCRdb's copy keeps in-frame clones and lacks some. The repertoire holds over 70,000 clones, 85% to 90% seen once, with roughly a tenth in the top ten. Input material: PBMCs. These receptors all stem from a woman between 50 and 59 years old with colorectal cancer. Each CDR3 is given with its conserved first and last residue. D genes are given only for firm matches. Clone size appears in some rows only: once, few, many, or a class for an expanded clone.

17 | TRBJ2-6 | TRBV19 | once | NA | CASSPSGGGRRANVLTF | TGTGCCAGTAGTCCGTCCGGCGGGGGCCGTAGGGCCAACGTCCTGACTTTC
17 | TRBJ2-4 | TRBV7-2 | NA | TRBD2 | CASSLDPPGGAKNIQYF | TGTGCCAGCAGCTTAGACCCTCCGGGAGGGGCCAAAAACATTCAGTACTTC
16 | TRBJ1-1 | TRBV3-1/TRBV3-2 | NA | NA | CASSQESLTANTEAFF | TGTGCCAGCAGCCAAGAGAGCCTGACAGCGAACACTGAAGCTTTCTTT
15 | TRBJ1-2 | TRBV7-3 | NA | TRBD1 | CASSPDREVVYGYTF | TGTGCCAGCAGCCCGGACAGGGAGGTAGTCTATGGCTACACCTTC
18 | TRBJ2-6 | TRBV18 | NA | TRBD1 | CASSSEDRVLTGANVLTF | TGTGCCAGCTCAAGCGAGGACAGGGTTCTAACTGGGGCCAACGTCCTGACTTTC
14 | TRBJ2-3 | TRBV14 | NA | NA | CASNPMTGTDTQYF | TGTGCCAGCAACCCTATGACTGGCACAGATACGCAGTATTTT
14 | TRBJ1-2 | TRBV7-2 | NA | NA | CASSSTLDGYGYTF | TGTGCCAGCAGTTCAACCCTGGACGGCTATGGCTACACCTTC
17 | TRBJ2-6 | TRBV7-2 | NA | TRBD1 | CASSSRTTGDGANVLTF | TGTGCCAGCAGCTCCCGAACCACAGGGGACGGGGCCAACGTCCTGACTTTC
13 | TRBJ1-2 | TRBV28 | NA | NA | CASRRQTFYGYTF | TGTGCCAGCAGGAGACAGACCTTCTATGGCTACACCTTC
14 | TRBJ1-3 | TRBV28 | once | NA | CASSWGVSGNTIYF | TGTGCCAGCAGTTGGGGAGTCTCTGGAAACACCATATATTTT
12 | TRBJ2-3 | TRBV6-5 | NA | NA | CASSPSTDTQYF | TGTGCCAGCAGTCCCTCAACAGATACGCAGTATTTT
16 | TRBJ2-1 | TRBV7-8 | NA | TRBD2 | CASSPTMLGLAGEEFF | TGTGCCAGCAGCCCCACGATGCTAGGACTAGCGGGGGAAGAGTTCTTC
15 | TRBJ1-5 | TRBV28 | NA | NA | CASSGGGEGDQPQHF | TGTGCCAGCAGTGGGGGGGGAGAGGGAGATCAGCCCCAGCATTTT
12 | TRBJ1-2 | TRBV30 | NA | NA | CAWSGGVHGYTF | TGTGCCTGGAGTGGGGGCGTTCATGGCTACACCTTC
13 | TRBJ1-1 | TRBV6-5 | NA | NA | CAAMGEMNTEAFF | TGTGCCGCGATGGGGGAGATGAACACTGAAGCTTTCTTT
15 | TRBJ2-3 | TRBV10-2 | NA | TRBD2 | CASSESSGGTGRQYF | TGCGCCAGCAGTGAGTCTAGCGGGGGAACTGGGAGGCAGTATTTT
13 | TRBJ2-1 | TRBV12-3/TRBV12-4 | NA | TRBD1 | CASSYSGGDEQFF | TGTGCCAGCAGTTATTCAGGGGGCGATGAGCAGTTCTTC
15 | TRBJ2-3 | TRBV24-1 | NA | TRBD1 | CATSETGQGKDTQYF | TGTGCCACCAGTGAGACCGGACAGGGGAAGGATACGCAGTATTTT
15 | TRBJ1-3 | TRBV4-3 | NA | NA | CASRQGTGSGNTIYF | TGCGCCAGCCGCCAAGGGACGGGCTCTGGAAACACCATATATTTT
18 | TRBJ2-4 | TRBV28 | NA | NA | CASSFGLRGNFAKNIQYF | TGTGCCAGCAGTTTTGGTTTACGGGGGAATTTTGCCAAAAACATTCAGTACTTC
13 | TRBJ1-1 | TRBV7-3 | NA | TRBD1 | CASSPSTGVGAFF | TGTGCCAGCAGCCCCTCGACAGGGGTCGGGGCTTTCTTT
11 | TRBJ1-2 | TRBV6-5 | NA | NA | CARLGGWGYTF | TGTGCCAGACTCGGGGGTTGGGGCTACACCTTC
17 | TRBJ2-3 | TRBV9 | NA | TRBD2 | CASSVAPQGGFTDTQYF | TGTGCCAGCAGCGTAGCGCCTCAGGGAGGGTTCACAGATACGCAGTATTTT
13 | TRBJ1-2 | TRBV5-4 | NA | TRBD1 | CASSPTGRPGYTF | TGTGCCAGCAGCCCGACAGGGAGACCTGGCTACACCTTC
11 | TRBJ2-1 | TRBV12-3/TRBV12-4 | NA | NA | CASSNLNEQFF | TGTGCCAGCAGCAACCTCAATGAGCAGTTCTTC
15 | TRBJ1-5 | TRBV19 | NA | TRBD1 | CASSILGQGNQPQHF | TGTGCCAGTAGTATACTCGGACAGGGCAATCAGCCCCAGCATTTT
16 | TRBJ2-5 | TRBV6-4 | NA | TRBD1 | CASSDLQGELEETQYF | TGTGCCAGCAGTGACCTCCAGGGGGAACTCGAAGAGACCCAGTACTTC
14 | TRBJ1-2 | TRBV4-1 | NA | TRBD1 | CASSQEGKTGGYTF | TGCGCCAGCAGCCAAGAGGGGAAGACAGGGGGCTACACCTTC
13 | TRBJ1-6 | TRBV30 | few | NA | CAWAPGISSPLHF | TGTGCCTGGGCCCCAGGGATAAGTTCACCCCTCCACTTT
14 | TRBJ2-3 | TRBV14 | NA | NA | CASSQYRGTDTQYF | TGTGCCAGCAGCCAATACCGAGGCACAGATACGCAGTATTTT
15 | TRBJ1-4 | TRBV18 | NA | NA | CASSLQGHEGEKLFF | TGTGCCAGCTCACTACAGGGCCACGAGGGTGAAAAACTGTTTTTT
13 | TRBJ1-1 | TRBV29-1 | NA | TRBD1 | CSHVGQGGTEAFF | TGCAGCCACGTGGGACAGGGTGGGACTGAAGCTTTCTTT
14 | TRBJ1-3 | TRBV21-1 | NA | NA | CASSGRPGGNTIYF | TGTGCCAGCTCCGGGAGGCCCGGAGGAAACACCATATATTTT
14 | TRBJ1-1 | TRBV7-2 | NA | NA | CASSSLLGWTEAFF | TGTGCCAGCAGCTCCCTGTTGGGGTGGACTGAAGCTTTCTTT
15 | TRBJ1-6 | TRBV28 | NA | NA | CASSLGVGAGSPLHF | TGTGCCAGCAGTTTAGGCGTAGGGGCAGGTTCACCCCTCCACTTT
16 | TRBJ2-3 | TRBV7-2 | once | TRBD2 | CASSSPAGGPGDTQYF | TGTGCCAGCAGCTCCCCGGCGGGGGGGCCCGGAGATACGCAGTATTTT
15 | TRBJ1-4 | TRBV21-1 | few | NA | CASSKDGTGPEKLFF | TGTGCCAGCAGCAAAGATGGGACAGGCCCCGAAAAACTGTTTTTT
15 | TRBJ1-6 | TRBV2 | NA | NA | CASSEQGSNNSPLHF | TGTGCCAGCAGTGAACAGGGGTCTAATAATTCACCCCTCCACTTT
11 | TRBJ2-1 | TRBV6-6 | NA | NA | CASSYSDEQFF | TGTGCCAGCAGTTACTCAGATGAGCAGTTCTTC
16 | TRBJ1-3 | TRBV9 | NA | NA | CASSVEARSSGNTIYF | TGTGCCAGCAGCGTAGAGGCACGCAGCTCTGGAAACACCATATATTTT
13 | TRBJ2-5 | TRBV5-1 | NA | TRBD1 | CASSQGARETQYF | TGCGCCAGCTCCCAGGGGGCGAGAGAGACCCAGTACTTC
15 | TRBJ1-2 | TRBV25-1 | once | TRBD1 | CASSGTDRALYGYTF | TGTGCCAGCAGCGGAACGGACAGGGCCCTCTATGGCTACACCTTC